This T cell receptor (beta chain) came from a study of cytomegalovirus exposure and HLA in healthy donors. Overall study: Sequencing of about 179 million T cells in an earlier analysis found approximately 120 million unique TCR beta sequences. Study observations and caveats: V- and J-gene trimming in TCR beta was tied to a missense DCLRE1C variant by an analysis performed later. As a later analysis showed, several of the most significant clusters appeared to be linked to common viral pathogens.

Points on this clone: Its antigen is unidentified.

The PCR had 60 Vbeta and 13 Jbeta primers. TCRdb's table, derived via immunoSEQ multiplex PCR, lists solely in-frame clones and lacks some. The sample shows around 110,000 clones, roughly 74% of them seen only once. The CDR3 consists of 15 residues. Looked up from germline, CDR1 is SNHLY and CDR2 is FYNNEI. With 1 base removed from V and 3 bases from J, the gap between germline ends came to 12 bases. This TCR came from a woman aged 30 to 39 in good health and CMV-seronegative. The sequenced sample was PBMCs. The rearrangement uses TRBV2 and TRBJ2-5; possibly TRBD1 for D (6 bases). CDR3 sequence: CASSEGWSGEETQYF. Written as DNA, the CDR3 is TGTGCCAGCAGTGAAGGCTGGTCAGGGGAAGAGACCCAGTACTTC.